The clone carrying this T cell receptor beta chain appeared a few times. Its cognate antigen is unknown. The sample is drawn from a study of cytomegalovirus exposure and HLA in healthy donors. Study-level information: Ancestry clustering placed 81% of several hundred genotyped donors in the Caucasian-associated cluster. Overall study results and limits: According to an earlier analysis, most TCR beta V segments yielded productive rearrangements about 90% or about 30% of the time. A reported reduction in N-insertions relative to the 666-donor mean was seen in an Asian-associated ancestry cluster in a later analysis.

The CDR3 has 16 amino acids. Trimming shortened V by 6 bases and J by 3 bases, and 19 bases separated the two germline ends. Germline V lookup: CDR1 SNHLY, CDR2 FYNNEI. The study ran its PCR with 60 Vbeta and 13 Jbeta primers. Some clones are missing from TCRdb's copy, which holds only in-frame ones; the method was immunoSEQ multiplex PCR. The sample has around 130,000 clones; roughly three quarters are singletons. Nominally healthy donors were sampled, though unrecorded immune exposures were likely. J is TRBJ2-3 and V is TRBV2, with a possible D match to TRBD1 (6 bases). Sequenced material: PBMCs. The TCR was taken from a woman aged 55-70 years in good health and CMV-seronegative. Written as DNA, the CDR3 is TGTGCCAGCAGACCCGCCGGGACACGGAGAACAGATACGCAGTATTTT. This gives the protein CASRPAGTRRTDTQYF. The whole variable domain, filled in from reference TRBV2 and TRBJ2-3, reads EPEVTQTPSHQVTQMGQEVILRCVPISNHLYFYWYRQILGQKVEFLVSFYNNEISEKSEIFDDQFSVERPDGSNFTLKIRSTKLEDSAMYFCASRPAGTRRTDTQYFGPGTRLTVL.